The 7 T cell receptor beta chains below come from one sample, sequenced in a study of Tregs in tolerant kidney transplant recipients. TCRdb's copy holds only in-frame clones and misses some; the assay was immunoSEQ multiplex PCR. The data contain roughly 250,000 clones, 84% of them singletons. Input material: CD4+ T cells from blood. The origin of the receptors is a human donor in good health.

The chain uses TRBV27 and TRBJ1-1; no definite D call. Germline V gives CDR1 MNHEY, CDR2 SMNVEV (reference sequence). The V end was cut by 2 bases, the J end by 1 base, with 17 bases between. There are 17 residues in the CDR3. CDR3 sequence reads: CASSLGRTVKGNTEAFF. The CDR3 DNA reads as TGTGCCAGCAGTTTAGGTAGGACGGTCAAGGGGAACACTGAAGCTTTCTTT.

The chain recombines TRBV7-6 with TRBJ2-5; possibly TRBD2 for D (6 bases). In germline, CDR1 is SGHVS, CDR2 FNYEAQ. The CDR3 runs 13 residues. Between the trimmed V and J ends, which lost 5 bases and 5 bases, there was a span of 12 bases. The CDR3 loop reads CASSLPGVETQYF. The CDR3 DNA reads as TGTGCCAGCAGCCTCCCGGGGGTTGAGACCCAGTACTTC.

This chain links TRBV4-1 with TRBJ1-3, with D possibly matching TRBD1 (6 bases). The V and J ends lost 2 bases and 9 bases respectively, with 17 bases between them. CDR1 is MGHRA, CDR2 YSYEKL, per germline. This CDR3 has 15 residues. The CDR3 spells CASSQTWVRGGTIYF. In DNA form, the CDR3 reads TGCGCCAGCAGCCAAACCTGGGTCAGGGGAGGCACCATATATTTT.

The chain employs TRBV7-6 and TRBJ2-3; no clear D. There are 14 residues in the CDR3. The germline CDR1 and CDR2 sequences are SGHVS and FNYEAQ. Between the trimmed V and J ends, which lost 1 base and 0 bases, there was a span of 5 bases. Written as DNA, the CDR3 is TGTGCCAGCAGCTTAGGGGCTAGCACAGATACGCAGTATTTT. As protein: CASSLGASTDTQYF.

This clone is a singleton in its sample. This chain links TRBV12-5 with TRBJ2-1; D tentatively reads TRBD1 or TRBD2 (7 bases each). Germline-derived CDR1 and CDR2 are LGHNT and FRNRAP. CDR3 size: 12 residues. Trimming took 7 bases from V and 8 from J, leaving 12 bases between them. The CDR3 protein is CASASGGDEQFF. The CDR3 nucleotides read TGTGCTAGTGCTTCAGGGGGGGATGAGCAGTTCTTC.

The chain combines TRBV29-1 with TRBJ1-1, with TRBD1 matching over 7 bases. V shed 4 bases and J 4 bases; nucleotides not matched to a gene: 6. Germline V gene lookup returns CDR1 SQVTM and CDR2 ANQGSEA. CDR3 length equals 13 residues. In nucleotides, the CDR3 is TGCAGCGTTGCCCGGACAGGCGGCACTGAAGCTTTCTTT. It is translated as CSVARTGGTEAFF.

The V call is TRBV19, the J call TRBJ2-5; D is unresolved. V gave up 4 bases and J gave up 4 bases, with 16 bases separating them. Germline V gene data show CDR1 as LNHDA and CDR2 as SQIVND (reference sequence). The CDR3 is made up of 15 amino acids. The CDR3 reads CASSRISSGGETQYF. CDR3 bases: TGTGCCAGTAGTAGGATCAGCTCGGGCGGAGAGACCCAGTACTTC.